The entry below gives a single T cell receptor (beta chain) sequence along with its context. This specimen comes from a study of blood T cell repertoires in COVID-19. The table came from immunoSEQ multiplex PCR; TCRdb's copy has only in-frame clones and leaves some out. The sample lists 200,000 to 300,000 clones, approximately 84% seen once, with about 3.3% in the top ten. The V and J ends lost 3 bases and 12 bases respectively, with 11 bases between them. The CDR3 totals 11 residues. The sample taken for sequencing was PBMCs or T cells enriched from blood (not recorded which). The chain has TRBV12-3 or TRBV12-4 and TRBJ1-1; no definite D call. The TCR sequence derives from a woman aged 40-49 years with acute COVID-19. The CDR3 DNA sequence: TGTGCCAGCAGTTTTGGTGCGGTGTCTTTCTTT. This sequence encodes CASSFGAVSFF.